This entry concerns a single TCR beta chain. This sample stems from a study of T cell changes during pregnancy in multiple sclerosis. Assay: immunoSEQ multiplex PCR; the TCRdb copy retains only in-frame clones and omits some. The data hold tens of thousands of clones, with about 91% observed a single time. With V trimmed by 8 bases and J by 5 bases, 8 bases remained unmatched. There are 13 residues in the CDR3. Looked up from germline, CDR1 is WNHNN and CDR2 is SYGVQD (reference sequence). The sample consisted of peripheral blood, taken in the third trimester of pregnancy. The J gene is TRBJ2-5, the V gene TRBV10-1, with 7 bases matching TRBD2. The clonotype comes from a female donor with multiple sclerosis, enrolled in a pregnancy study. CDR3: CASSFPGGETQYF. The CDR3 bases are TGCGCCAGCTCCTTCCCCGGGGGGGAGACCCAGTACTTC.